These 12 T cell receptor beta chains were sequenced from one sample in a study of T cell responses to AZD1222 COVID-19 vaccine (dated by TCRdb to the early 2020s). What this sample's time point label stands for: baseline before first vaccination. Library creation used the immunoSEQ multiplex PCR assay. In TCRdb, the immuneACCESS table is reduced to in-frame sequences with V and J assigned. These tables do not hold every clone; where another copy was compared, an unresolved V gene accounts for under half, and the others remain unexplained. For this sample there are 45,000 to 55,000 clones; around four fifths appear just once. The ten largest clones capture approximately 10% of the sample. The sample in question was peripheral blood, obtained on day 0 of AZD1222 vaccination. These receptors were obtained from an adult in good health.

CDR3 nucleotides: TGTGCCAGCAGCTTAGTCCCGGGGGGTAACTATGGCTACACCTTC. Protein product: CASSLVPGGNYGYTF. The chain couples TRBV11-2 to TRBJ1-2; weak D call: TRBD1 (5 bases). Germline loops: CDR1 SGHAT, CDR2 FQNNGV. Trimming pared 1 base from V and 1 base from J, leaving 10 bases between. The CDR3 covers 15 residues.

This chain connects TRBV5-4 to TRBJ2-2; 11 positions match TRBD2. CDR3 length equals 15 residues. Trimming cost V 3 bases and J 5 bases; bases outside gene matches: 3. The germline V gene encodes CDR1 SGHNT and CDR2 YYREEE (reference sequence). CDR3 in amino acids: CASSSSGRSTGELFF. In DNA form, the CDR3 reads TGTGCCAGCAGCTCTAGCGGGAGGTCAACCGGGGAGCTGTTTTTT.

The J gene is TRBJ2-6, the V gene TRBV27; 9 positions agree with TRBD1. V lost 3 bases, J lost 2 bases, and 8 bases stayed unmatched. The germline CDR1 and CDR2 sequences are MNHEY and SMNVEV (reference sequence). The CDR3 has 18 amino acids. The CDR3 reads CASSFRDRVSTGANVLTF. In DNA, the CDR3 is TGTGCCAGCAGTTTCCGGGACAGGGTGTCGACTGGGGCCAACGTCCTGACTTTC.

This sequence joins TRBV24-1 and TRBJ2-1, with 8 bases aligning to TRBD1. V trimming: 4 bases; J trimming: 3 bases; junction bases outside the gene matches: 4. The CDR3 is made up of 15 amino acids. Germline V lookup: CDR1 KGHDR, CDR2 SFDVKD. The DNA for the CDR3 is TGTGCCACCAGTGACCCGGACAGGGTCTACAATGAGCAGTTCTTC. It yields the protein CATSDPDRVYNEQFF.

This clone was counted a few times. CDR3 in amino acids: CASSLEQGAFVDGYTF. The CDR3 DNA reads as TGTGCCAGCAGCTTAGAACAGGGGGCTTTTGTCGATGGCTACACCTTC. The chain links TRBV7-2 to TRBJ1-2, with 9 bases matching TRBD1. CDR3 length: 16 residues. Germline-derived CDR1 and CDR2 are SGHTA and FQGNSA. The V gene end was trimmed by 1 base and the J gene end by 6 bases; junction bases not matched to a gene: 9.

V is TRBV9 and J is TRBJ1-2; 7 bases match TRBD1. The germline gives CDR1 SGDLS, CDR2 YYNGEE. J was trimmed by 8 bases and V by 4 bases; bases with no gene match: 11. The CDR3 is made up of 14 amino acids. The CDR3 loop reads CASSLNTGVGGYTF. CDR3 sequence (DNA): TGTGCCAGCAGCTTAAACACAGGGGTAGGGGGCTACACCTTC.

This chain uses TRBV12-3 or TRBV12-4 with TRBJ2-3; D is perhaps TRBD2 (6 bases). V was trimmed by 1 base and J by 4 bases, leaving 6 bases between them. This CDR3 spans 13 amino acids. Here the CDR3 reads CASSLGEADTQYF. For the CDR3, the DNA is TGTGCCAGCAGTTTAGGGGAGGCAGATACGCAGTATTTT.

The J gene is TRBJ2-3, the V gene TRBV2; D not certain. V lost 3 bases and J lost 9, with 10 bases in between. Germline loops: CDR1 SNHLY, CDR2 FYNNEI. The CDR3 loop spans 12 amino acids. DNA for the CDR3: TGTGCCAGCAGTGAGGATCTGGGGACGCAGTATTTT. The encoded protein is CASSEDLGTQYF.

V usage is TRBV9 and J usage is TRBJ2-1, with 14 bases matching TRBD2. Germline V CDR1 and CDR2: SGDLS, YYNGEE. The CDR3 length is 16 residues. Unmatched junction bases numbered 10, after V lost 5 bases and J lost 9 bases. DNA for the CDR3: TGTGCCAGCAGGCCGACTAGCGGGGGGGCCTTGGGTGAGCAGTTCTTC. It translates to CASRPTSGGALGEQFF.

This clone is a singleton in its sample. This rearrangement joins TRBV6-5 to TRBJ1-1, with D unresolved. Trimming took 7 bases from V and 1 from J, leaving 16 bases between them. The germline CDR1 and CDR2 sequences are MNHEY and SVGAGI. This CDR3 contains 15 residues. Here the CDR3 reads CASTRIVSGNTEAFF. The CDR3 nucleotides are TGTGCCAGCACCCGAATAGTTTCAGGGAACACTGAAGCTTTCTTT.

The chain employs TRBV7-3 and TRBJ1-1, with 7 bases aligning to TRBD1. Trimming at V came to 4 bases and at J to 5 bases, leaving 13 bases not matched to a gene. Germline V gene sequence: CDR1 SGHTA, CDR2 FQGTGA. This CDR3 contains 16 residues. The CDR3 DNA is TGTGCCAGCAGCTCCCTTCAGGGGGGGAAAAATACTGAAGCTTTCTTT. This gives the protein CASSSLQGGKNTEAFF.

Worth noting for this clone: A junction boundary mismatches the germline segment, possibly from a read error. Additional DNA sequences in this sample encode the identical CDR3. This chain uses TRBV5-4 with TRBJ1-2, with TRBD1 matching over 8 bases. CDR3 size: 15 residues. CDR1 and CDR2 (germline): SGHNT, YYREEE (reference sequence). The CDR3 region is CASSYDRGLNYGYTF. The CDR3 DNA reads TGTGCCAGCAGCTATGACAGGGGCCTCAACTATGGTTACACCTTC.